The clone carrying this T cell receptor beta chain was counted only a few times. Its antigen is still unknown. At the time of active disease, bone marrow was collected from every patient. The entry originates in a study of read filtering for tumor transcriptome and immune sequencing. Study summary: Transcriptome libraries were built from DNase-treated RNA.

Study-level results: Compared with RNA-seq, IR-seq gave much higher clonotype depth and reliability.

This CDR3 is 17 amino acids long. Looked up from germline, CDR1 is MDHEN and CDR2 is SYDVKM. The V segment lost 4 bases and the J segment 4 bases; nucleotides outside the gene matches: 15. This library used 300 to 450 ng RNA and molecular barcoded adaptors spanning alpha/delta and beta/gamma chains. TCRdb redid the calling of the reads with MiXCR, one entry per CDR3 protein. The table has 40,000 or so distinct CDR3 sequences, about an eighth seen once; the top ten hold 25% to 35%. This receptor was obtained from a donor at least 40 years old with multiple myeloma. The chain employs TRBV28 and TRBJ2-5; TRBD1 aligns across 7 bases. What was sequenced was a population of CD138-negative cells sorted from bone marrow. CDR3 bases: TGTGCCAGCAGTTCGACAGGGAAGGAGGATCTGGTAGAGACCCAGTACTTC. This codes for CASSSTGKEDLVETQYF.